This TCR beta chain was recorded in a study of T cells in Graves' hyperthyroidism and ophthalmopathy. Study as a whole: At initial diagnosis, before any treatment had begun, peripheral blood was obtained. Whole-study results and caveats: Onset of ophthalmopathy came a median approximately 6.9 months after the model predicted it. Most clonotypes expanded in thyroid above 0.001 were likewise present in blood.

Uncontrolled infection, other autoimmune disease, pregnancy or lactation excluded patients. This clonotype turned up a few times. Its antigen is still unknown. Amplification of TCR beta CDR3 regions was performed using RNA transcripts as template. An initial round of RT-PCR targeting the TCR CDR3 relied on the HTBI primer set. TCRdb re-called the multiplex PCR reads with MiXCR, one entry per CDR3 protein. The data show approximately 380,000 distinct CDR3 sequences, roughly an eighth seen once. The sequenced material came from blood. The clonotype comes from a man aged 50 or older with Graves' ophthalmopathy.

The CDR3 spells CASSDYGDGNYGYTF. As DNA, the CDR3 is TGTGCCAGCAGTGACTACGGGGATGGAAACTATGGCTACACCTTC. The rearrangement joins TRBV6-4 to TRBJ1-2; D is uncertain. The length of the CDR3 is 15 residues. Germline V lookup: CDR1 MRHNA, CDR2 SNTAGT. V was clipped by 1 base and J by 2 bases, with 11 bases between them.